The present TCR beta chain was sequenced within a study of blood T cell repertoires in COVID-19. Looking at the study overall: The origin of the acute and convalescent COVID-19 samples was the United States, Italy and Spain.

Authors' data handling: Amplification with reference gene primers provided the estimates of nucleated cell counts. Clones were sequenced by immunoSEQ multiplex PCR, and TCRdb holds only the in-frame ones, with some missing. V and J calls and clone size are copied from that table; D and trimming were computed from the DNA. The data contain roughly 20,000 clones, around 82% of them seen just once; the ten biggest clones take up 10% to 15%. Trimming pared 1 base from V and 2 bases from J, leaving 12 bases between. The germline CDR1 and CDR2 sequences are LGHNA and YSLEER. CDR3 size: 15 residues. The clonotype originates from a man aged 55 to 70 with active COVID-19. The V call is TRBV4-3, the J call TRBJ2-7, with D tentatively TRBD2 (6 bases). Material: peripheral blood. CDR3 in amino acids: CASSQGRERTYEQYF. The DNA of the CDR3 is TGCGCCAGCAGCCAAGGTCGGGAGCGGACCTACGAGCAGTACTTC.